The next 15 T cell receptor beta chains were all read from a single sample in a study of control samples from healthy donors and cancer patients. Produced via immunoSEQ multiplex PCR; TCRdb's table is partial and in-frame only. The sample has roughly 95,000 clones, 88% seen once. Sequenced sample: blood. The receptors originated from a man between 25 and 39 years old in good health.

This chain connects TRBV9 to TRBJ2-2, with D possibly being TRBD2 (5 bases). Germline V gene data show CDR1 as SGDLS and CDR2 as YYNGEE. The CDR3 extends over 14 amino acids. Trimming took off 3 bases at V and 6 bases at J, with 12 bases between the two ends. CDR3 residues: CASSAQTTAGELFF. The CDR3 nucleotides read TGTGCCAGCAGCGCCCAGACTACCGCCGGGGAGCTGTTTTTT.

This chain links TRBV18 with TRBJ1-1, with TRBD1 identical over 12 bases. Germline CDR1 is KGHSH and CDR2 is LQKENI. The CDR3 length is 17 residues. The junction had 5 bases not matched to a gene; V was cut back by 2 bases and J by 1 base. This chain's CDR3 is CASSPSWDRGPNTEAFF. Written as DNA, the CDR3 is TGTGCCAGCTCACCATCCTGGGACAGGGGGCCGAACACTGAAGCTTTCTTT. The full variable domain, with the rest looked up from reference TRBV18 and TRBJ1-1, is NAGVMQNPRHLVRRRGQEARLRCSPMKGHSHVYWYRQLPEEGLKFMVYLQKENIIDESGMPKERFSAEFPKEGPSILRIQQVVRGDSAAYFCASSPSWDRGPNTEAFFGQGTRLTVV.

J is TRBJ2-7 and V is TRBV7-3; TRBD2 matches 9 bases. The CDR3 length is 15 residues. Germline V gives CDR1 SGHTA, CDR2 FQGTGA. After removal of 4 bases from V and 7 bases from J, the junction contained 11 bases not matched to a gene. The CDR3 is CASSSLAGTIGEQYF. The DNA for the CDR3 is TGTGCCAGCAGCTCTCTAGCGGGAACCATCGGGGAGCAGTACTTC. Complete variable domain (other parts from reference TRBV7-3 and TRBJ2-7): GAGVSQTPSNKVTEKGKYVELRCDPISGHTALYWYRQSLGQGPEFLIYFQGTGAADDSGLPNDRFFAVRPEGSVSTLKIQRTERGDSAVYLCASSSLAGTIGEQYFGPGTRLTVT.

This chain links TRBV6-5 with TRBJ2-1; 7 bases map to TRBD2. The trim removed 5 bases at V and 10 bases at J, leaving 14 bases unmatched. Germline lookup yields CDR1 MNHEY and CDR2 SVGAGI. CDR3 length: 15 amino acids. CDR3: CASSPTVAGVQEQFF. The DNA of the CDR3 is TGTGCCAGCAGTCCAACGGTGGCGGGAGTACAGGAGCAGTTCTTC.

The CDR3 here is CASSLYGNTGELFF. Here the CDR3 DNA reads TGTGCCAGCAGCTTATACGGGAACACCGGGGAGCTGTTTTTT. This chain joins TRBV11-2 and TRBJ2-2; D call uncertain. With 2 bases removed from V and 1 base from J, the gap between germline ends came to 5 bases. The V gene's germline CDR1 is SGHAT and CDR2 FQNNGV. CDR3 length equals 14 residues.

This sequence joins TRBV14 and TRBJ2-1; 8 bases agree with TRBD1. The trim removed 5 bases at V and 8 bases at J, leaving 17 bases unmatched. The CDR3 is made up of 17 amino acids. Germline assignment: CDR1 SGHDN and CDR2 FVKESK. This chain's CDR3 is CASSFKAWDRIYDEQFF. The DNA of the CDR3 is TGTGCCAGCAGCTTTAAGGCCTGGGACAGGATTTACGATGAGCAGTTCTTC.

The chain carries TRBV5-5 and TRBJ2-2; D possibly corresponds to TRBD2 (6 bases). Looked up from germline, CDR1 is SGHKS and CDR2 is YYEKEE (reference sequence). The length of the CDR3 is 14 residues. V was trimmed by 4 bases and J by 3 bases, leaving 10 bases between them. In DNA form, the CDR3 reads TGTGCCAGCAGCCTCGGGACTTACACCGGGGAGCTGTTTTTT. Protein: CASSLGTYTGELFF.

The gene calls are TRBV5-1 and TRBJ2-7; 8 positions match TRBD2. The CDR3 has 14 amino acids. Per germline, CDR1 SGHRS and CDR2 YFSETQ. Trimming took 4 bases from V and 7 from J; bases not matched to a gene: 10. CDR3 amino acids: CASSPAPPGGEQYF. CDR3 coding DNA: TGCGCCAGCAGCCCGGCCCCTCCGGGAGGGGAGCAGTACTTC.

This rearrangement joins TRBV2 to TRBJ2-5; D unclear. Per the germline V gene, CDR1 is SNHLY and CDR2 is FYNNEI. CDR3 size: 13 residues. The V end lost 8 bases, the J end lost 8 bases, and 18 bases lay between the germline ends. CDR3 bases: TGTGCCAGCGGAGCCCAGACCGGTGTTACCCAGTACTTC. This sequence encodes CASGAQTGVTQYF.

This clone occurred once. V gene TRBV3-1 (or the pseudogene TRBV3-2) combines with J gene TRBJ2-1; perhaps TRBD1 as D (5 bases). Germline V lookup: CDR1 LGHDT, CDR2 YNNKEL (reference sequence). This CDR3 has 15 amino acids. Trimming removed 5 bases from V and 5 bases from J, with 16 bases in between. CDR3 coding DNA: TGTGCCAGCAGCAAGGGGCCCGGAACGAACAATGAGCAGTTCTTC. Translation gives CASSKGPGTNNEQFF.

This sequence joins TRBV6-4 and TRBJ2-7, with 8 bases aligning to TRBD1. Trimming removed 4 bases from V and 6 bases from J; junction bases left unmatched: 5. The CDR3 runs 13 residues. Germline loops: CDR1 MRHNA, CDR2 SNTAGT. This CDR3 is CASSAKTGAEQYF. DNA of the CDR3: TGTGCCAGCAGTGCTAAGACAGGGGCCGAGCAGTACTTC.

The V gene is TRBV19, the J gene TRBJ1-4; possible D gene TRBD1, 5 bases. The ends were cut back, 4 bases at V and 8 bases at J, with 20 bases in the middle. The CDR3 has 16 residues. Germline V gene lookup returns CDR1 LNHDA and CDR2 SQIVND (reference sequence). CDR3 bases: TGTGCCAGTAGTACCCTTCAGGGTCGCCGCTCCGAAAAACTGTTTTTT. Protein sequence: CASSTLQGRRSEKLFF. Variable domain in full (rest from reference TRBV19 and TRBJ1-4): DGGITQSPKYLFRKEGQNVTLSCEQNLNHDAMYWYRQDPGQGLRLIYYSQIVNDFQKGDIAEGYSVSREKKESFPLTVTSAQKNPTAFYLCASSTLQGRRSEKLFFGSGTQLSVL.

The genes are TRBV7-9 and TRBJ1-1, with TRBD1 identical over 9 bases. This CDR3 is 17 amino acids long. The trim removed 5 bases at V and 2 bases at J, leaving 12 bases unmatched. Looked up from germline, CDR1 is SEHNR and CDR2 is FQNEAQ (reference sequence). CDR3 sequence (DNA): TGTGCCAGCAGCCCGAGACCGGGACAGGGCTTCAACACTGAAGCTTTCTTT. Its protein product is CASSPRPGQGFNTEAFF.

The chain couples TRBV12-5 to TRBJ2-3; D might be TRBD1 or TRBD2, each matching 7 bases. This CDR3 has 16 residues. Trimming pared 5 bases from V and 1 base from J, leaving 16 bases between. Germline CDR1 LGHNT, CDR2 FRNRAP. The CDR3 region has the DNA TGTGCTAGTGGTCCCGGGCAGGGGGGGGGCACAGATACGCAGTATTTT. This gives the protein CASGPGQGGGTDTQYF.

The chain uses TRBV6-5 and TRBJ2-3, with a possible D match to TRBD1 (6 bases). Between the trimmed V and J ends, which lost 3 bases and 1 base, there was a span of 11 bases. The CDR3 consists of 15 residues. In germline, CDR1 is MNHEY, CDR2 SVGAGI. The CDR3 sequence is CASSYSQGRTDTQYF. CDR3 DNA sequence: TGTGCCAGCAGTTATTCACAGGGACGCACAGATACGCAGTATTTT.